This entry lists 20 T cell receptor beta chains sequenced from one sample in a study of cytomegalovirus exposure and HLA in healthy donors. Only in-frame clones appear in the TCRdb table, and some are missing; sequencing was by immunoSEQ multiplex PCR. In the table there are 100,000 to 120,000 clones, more than 70% of which are singletons. What was sequenced was PBMCs. These receptors were taken from a young woman in good health and CMV-seronegative.

The rearrangement links TRBV28 to TRBJ2-1, with 8 bases lining up with TRBD1. The germline gives CDR1 MDHEN, CDR2 SYDVKM. CDR3 length: 16 residues. Trimming cost V 4 bases and J 4 bases; bases outside gene matches: 9. The CDR3 is CASSSTGGFSYNEQFF. The CDR3, as DNA: TGTGCCAGCAGTTCAACAGGGGGATTTTCGTACAATGAGCAGTTCTTC. The whole variable domain, filled in from reference TRBV28 and TRBJ2-1, reads DVKVTQSSRYLVKRTGEKVFLECVQDMDHENMFWYRQDPGLGLRLIYFSYDVKMKEKGDIPEGYSVSREKKERFSLILESASTNQTSMYLCASSSTGGFSYNEQFFGPGTRLTVL.

The chain links TRBV4-1 to TRBJ1-1; TRBD1 matches 11 bases. Per germline, CDR1 MGHRA and CDR2 YSYEKL. V lost 5 bases to trimming and J lost 11 bases; unmatched junction nucleotides: 10. The CDR3 is 14 amino acids. CDR3 coding DNA: TGCGCCAGCAGCTCCTTCCGGGACAGGGGGTATGCTTTCTTT. This encodes CASSSFRDRGYAFF.

The rearrangement links TRBV9 to TRBJ2-2, with D possibly TRBD2 on 6 matching bases. Trimming stripped 3 bases from V and 1 base from J, with 10 bases between. The CDR3 is 15 amino acids. CDR1 is SGDLS, CDR2 YYNGEE, per germline. Written as DNA, the CDR3 is TGTGCCAGCAGCGCCGGGGGAGGGAACACCGGGGAGCTGTTTTTT. Its protein product is CASSAGGGNTGELFF.

J is TRBJ2-7 and V is TRBV5-5; tentative D call: TRBD1 (6 bases). The CDR3 has 16 amino acids. Looked up from germline, CDR1 is SGHKS and CDR2 is YYEKEE (reference sequence). Trimming removed 0 bases from V and 0 bases from J, with 13 bases in between. DNA for the CDR3: TGTGCCAGCAGCTTGGCCCCGGGACATGACTCCTACGAGCAGTACTTC. Its translation is CASSLAPGHDSYEQYF.

This clone was counted once. This chain links TRBV19 with TRBJ2-7, with D possibly being TRBD1 (6 bases). Germline CDR1 reads LNHDA; CDR2 reads SQIVND (reference sequence). V was cut by 1 base and J by 1 base, with 11 bases left in between. The CDR3 loop spans 15 amino acids. CDR3 sequence reads: CASSIAGTPSYEQYF. The CDR3 DNA is TGTGCCAGTAGTATAGCCGGGACACCATCCTACGAGCAGTACTTC.

In DNA form, the CDR3 reads TGCGCCAGCAGCCAAGGACAGTTTGCGGCAGATACGCAGTATTTT. It specifies CASSQGQFAADTQYF. V and J are TRBV4-1 and TRBJ2-3; a possible D gene is TRBD1 (5 bases). The V end was cut by 1 base, the J end by 4 bases, with 12 bases between. From germline, CDR1 is MGHRA and CDR2 YSYEKL. The CDR3 length is 15 residues.

The V gene is TRBV5-6, the J gene TRBJ2-3; D is uncertain. Germline loops: CDR1 SGHDT, CDR2 YYEEEE. The CDR3 covers 12 residues. Trimming stripped 2 bases from V and 6 bases from J, with 7 bases between. The CDR3 is CASSFSLDTQYF. The CDR3 DNA reads TGTGCCAGCAGCTTTAGCCTCGATACGCAGTATTTT.

J is TRBJ2-1 and V is TRBV5-1; 15 nucleotides align to TRBD2. Germline CDR1 is SGHRS and CDR2 is YFSETQ. The CDR3 spans 16 residues. The J segment lost 10 bases and the V segment lost 4 bases, leaving 9 bases of the junction unmatched. The CDR3 sequence is CASSIRTSGGAGEQFF. As DNA, the CDR3 is TGCGCCAGCAGCATCCGGACTAGCGGGGGGGCCGGAGAGCAGTTCTTC.

CDR3 amino acids: CASSLSPDPGANTIYF. As DNA, the CDR3 is TGCGCCAGCAGCTTGTCACCGGACCCTGGGGCAAACACCATATATTTT. This sequence joins TRBV5-1 and TRBJ1-3, with D possibly TRBD1 on 5 matching bases. The CDR3 is made up of 16 amino acids. Germline assignment: CDR1 SGHRS and CDR2 YFSETQ. V lost 1 base, J lost 6 bases, and 17 bases lay in between.

The gene calls are TRBV5-1 and TRBJ1-1; D remains ambiguous. The germline V and J ends were trimmed by 4 bases and 0 bases, with 7 bases remaining between them. Germline assignment: CDR1 SGHRS and CDR2 YFSETQ. There are 13 residues in the CDR3. The CDR3 coding sequence is TGCGCCAGCAGCCCCGGGGTGAACACTGAAGCTTTCTTT. Translated: CASSPGVNTEAFF.

This clone appeared once. This chain joins TRBV29-1 and TRBJ2-3, with TRBD2 identical over 11 bases. Trimming cost V 0 bases and J 0 bases; bases outside gene matches: 5. The CDR3 consists of 17 residues. Germline-derived CDR1 and CDR2 are SQVTM and ANQGSEA. The CDR3 DNA sequence: TGCAGCGTTGAAGATCCCGGACTAGCGGGTAGCACAGATACGCAGTATTTT. As protein: CSVEDPGLAGSTDTQYF.

The chain carries TRBV2 and TRBJ2-6, with TRBD1 matching over 8 bases. The CDR3 has 17 residues. Germline V gives CDR1 SNHLY, CDR2 FYNNEI. With 4 bases clipped from V and 3 bases from J, the junction kept 8 bases outside the gene matches. The DNA for the CDR3 is TGTGCCAGCAGTGCACGGACAGGGAGCGGTGGGGCCAACGTCCTGACTTTC. It is translated as CASSARTGSGGANVLTF.

The V call is TRBV7-3, the J call TRBJ2-5; 8 positions match TRBD1. Unmatched junction bases numbered 9, after V lost 5 bases and J lost 1 base. The CDR3 runs to 16 residues. Looked up from germline, CDR1 is SGHTA and CDR2 is FQGTGA. Here the CDR3 DNA reads TGTGCCAGCAGCCTGACTGGTGGGACAGGCCAAGAGACCCAGTACTTC. Residues: CASSLTGGTGQETQYF.

The chain employs TRBV7-9 and TRBJ2-7, with D maybe TRBD1 (5 bases). The V end lost 6 bases, the J end lost 0 bases, and 9 bases lay between the germline ends. The V gene's germline CDR1 is SEHNR and CDR2 FQNEAQ (reference sequence). The length of the CDR3 is 13 residues. This CDR3 reads CASSFGASYEQYF. CDR3 nucleotide sequence: TGTGCCAGCAGTTTTGGGGCCTCCTACGAGCAGTACTTC. The variable domain in full, with the rest retrieved from reference TRBV7-9 and TRBJ2-7, is DTGVSQNPRHKITKRGQNVTFRCDPISEHNRLYWYRQTLGQGPEFLTYFQNEAQLEKSRLLSDRFSAERPKGSFSTLEIQRTEQGDSAMYLCASSFGASYEQYFGPGTRLTVT.

The chain has TRBV7-2 and TRBJ2-7; 7 bases agree with TRBD1. V was pared by 2 bases and J by 3 bases, with 7 bases of the junction left unmatched. Germline loops: CDR1 SGHTA, CDR2 FQGNSA. The CDR3 has 15 residues. Written as DNA, the CDR3 is TGTGCCAGCAGCTTATTAGGGGACAGTATCTACGAGCAGTACTTC. Amino acids: CASSLLGDSIYEQYF.

As regards this clone: One end of the junction does not line up with germline, which may come from a read error. The V call is TRBV27, the J call TRBJ1-2; 9 positions agree with TRBD1. The germline V gene encodes CDR1 MNHEY and CDR2 SMNVEV (reference sequence). The CDR3 totals 12 residues. The CDR3 reads CASGTGNSGYTF. CDR3 DNA: TGTGCCAGTGGGACAGGGAACTCTGGCTACACCTTC.

J is TRBJ1-2 and V is TRBV28, with TRBD1 identical over 7 bases. The CDR3 contains 13 residues. The trim removed 10 bases at V and 5 bases at J, leaving 10 bases unmatched. Germline-derived CDR1 and CDR2 are MDHEN and SYDVKM. The CDR3 coding sequence is TGTGCCACCACCTTCACAGGGGCTTATGGCTACACCTTC. Translated, it gives CATTFTGAYGYTF.

The chain is built from TRBV4-3 and TRBJ1-6; 7 bases map to TRBD1. From germline, CDR1 is LGHNA and CDR2 YSLEER. Trimming cost V 0 bases and J 6 bases; bases outside gene matches: 5. The CDR3 runs 16 residues. CDR3 residues: CASSQDFQGGNSPLHF. The CDR3 coding sequence is TGCGCCAGCAGCCAAGATTTCCAGGGGGGTAATTCACCCCTCCACTTT.

The gene calls are TRBV7-2 and TRBJ1-1; D is unclear. The CDR3 spans 13 residues. V dropped 1 base and J dropped 6 bases, with 9 bases sitting between them. Looked up from germline, CDR1 is SGHTA and CDR2 is FQGNSA. CDR3 bases: TGTGCCAGCAGCTTAGTATGGGAGCCTGAAGCTTTCTTT. Translation: CASSLVWEPEAFF.

This chain uses TRBV4-2 with TRBJ1-5, with D perhaps matching TRBD1 (6 bases). The CDR3 is 13 amino acids. Deletions cut 5 bases from V and 4 bases from J, with 9 bases between. Germline CDR1 LGHNA, CDR2 YNFKEQ. The CDR3 here is CASSGQQNQPQHF. The DNA of the CDR3 is TGTGCCAGCAGCGGACAGCAAAATCAGCCCCAGCATTTT.